This T cell receptor beta chain was obtained from a study of blood T cell repertoires in COVID-19. At the level of the study: Samples taken during acute and convalescent COVID-19 were collected in the United States, Italy and Spain. Sources were T cells, B-cell-depleted T cells, or PBMCs; the material itself was cDNA or gDNA.

V shed 5 bases and J shed 2 bases, with 5 bases lying between them. The CDR3 length is 12 residues. Clones were sequenced by immunoSEQ multiplex PCR, and TCRdb holds only the in-frame ones, with some missing. Among about 14,000 clones listed, 87% were seen once. The receptor was isolated from a human donor in a cohort sampled during active COVID-19. Sequencing was performed on peripheral blood. The J gene is TRBJ2-3, the V gene TRBV12-3 or TRBV12-4, with unresolved D. The CDR3 DNA follows: TGTGCCAGCAGTCCCTTCACAGATACGCAGTATTTT. Amino acid sequence: CASSPFTDTQYF.